This TCR beta chain was sequenced during a study of T cells in Graves' hyperthyroidism and ophthalmopathy. Inclusion characteristics of ophthalmopathy patients comprised a Clinical Activity Score of at least 3, a NOSPECS grade of at least 4, and duration under 3 months. PBMCs stemmed from around 10 ml fresh peripheral blood. Whole-study findings and limits: A model of 13 V-J features distinguished ophthalmopathy from stable hyperthyroidism.

The junction had 6 bases not matched to a gene; V was cut back by 5 bases and J by 3 bases. Germline CDR1 and CDR2: SGHTA and FQGNSA. This CDR3 is 16 amino acids long. With respect to this clonotype: Its target is not known.

RNA transcripts provided the source from which TCR beta CDR3 regions were amplified. Carried out on the TCR CDR3, a first-round RT-PCR used the HTBI primer set. A single record per CDR3 protein comes from TCRdb applying MiXCR to the multiplex PCR reads. This sample has about 370,000 distinct CDR3 sequences, with roughly 15% found just once. The chain recombines TRBV7-2 with TRBJ2-4; 11 bases line up with TRBD1. This TCR was recovered from a woman aged 55-69 years with Graves' ophthalmopathy. Input material: blood. The CDR3 is CASSAGTGGGKNIQYF. As DNA, the CDR3 is TGTGCCAGCAGCGCGGGGACAGGGGGTGGCAAAAACATTCAGTACTTC.